This paragraph covers one T cell receptor (beta chain) sequence. It lacks a known antigen. Per-base qualities were not stored, and no clone one base away is much larger. This sample is drawn from a study of T-cell reconstitution after alpha-beta-depleted transplantation in children (dated by TCRdb to the mid-2010s). Study-level background: The study quantitatively tracked T-cell immune reconstitution after TCRalphabeta/CD19-depleted allogeneic hematopoietic cell transplantation in children using TCR repertoire profiling. Overall study outcomes, separate from this receptor: The frequencies of hyperexpanded clones fell over the following months, and after one year, T-cell counts and TCRbeta diversity were mostly attributed to newly produced T cells. The apparently early alphabetaT-cell count recovery about two months after transplant was reportedly dependent on only several hundred rapidly expanded clones derived from non-depleted graft cells. In some patients, the high TCRbeta diversity seen at day 60 was put down to recipient T cells and intrathymic progenitors that had survived conditioning.

Read against the paper, the sample's treatment or condition label means: allogeneic hematopoietic cell transplantation with graft depleted of TCRalphabeta T cells and CD19 B cells. Transplant recipients were children who received TCRalphabeta/CD19-depleted allogeneic hematopoietic cell grafts. V ends up 1 base short and J 2 bases short, with an unmatched junction base count of 1. The CDR3 sequence holds 16 residues, the cysteine and phenylalanine included. Only the CDR3 DNA stays, 48 bases, in frame from base 1. CDR1 and CDR2 are read off the germline V gene as LGHNA and YNFKEQ. The method behind the library was PCR. Sequencing instrument: Illumina HiSeq 2500. TCR libraries were prepared with molecular barcoding, using unique molecular identifiers to normalize TCRbeta repertoire quantification. Starting from the raw public reads, TCRdb applied fastp trimming at Q25, assembled clones with MiXCR and retained in-frame beta chains. Identical CDR3 protein sequences are pooled into one entry, listed with their most common genes and DNA. This sample holds 450,000 to 700,000 distinct CDR3 sequences; over 20% were observed only once. The ten largest account for about 35% of the sample.

This TCR came from a boy younger than two with Wiskott-Aldrich syndrome, due to receive a stem cell transplant. The input for sequencing was PBMCs, taken before TCRalphabeta/CD19-depleted stem cell transplant. The sequence joins TRBV4-2 to TRBJ2-1; 11 bases in the junction line up with TRBD2. The DNA is as follows: TGTGCCAGCAGCCAAGTACTAGCGGGAGCCTACAATGAGCAGTTCTTC. It codes for CASSQVLAGAYNEQFF.